This is a list of T cell receptor beta chains from one sample in a study of blood T cells in healthy people across ages. MiXCR, run by TCRdb on the 5' RACE reads, gives a single entry per CDR3 protein. The sample has about 1.6 million distinct CDR3 sequences, about 35% seen once; the top ten hold around 11%. Sequencing was done on a sample of blood. The receptors were gathered from a woman in her 30s in good health. Each CDR3 is given with its conserved first and last residue. D genes are given only for firm matches. The listing skips clone size in some rows; elsewhere it reads once, few, many or a size class.

v_call	d_call	j_call	clone_size	cdr3_aa	cdr3_nt
TRBV20-1	-	TRBJ1-2	-	CSASTGVGYTF	TGCAGTGCTAGTACGGGGGTTGGCTACACCTTC
TRBV11-2	-	TRBJ2-6	-	CASAPFRYQGPSGANVLTF	TGTGCCAGCGCCCCATTTCGTTACCAGGGACCATCTGGGGCCAACGTCCTGACTTTC
TRBV12-3/TRBV12-4	TRBD1	TRBJ2-7	many	CASSPQGQGEQYF	TGTGCCAGCAGTCCACAGGGGCAGGGGGAGCAGTACTTC
TRBV20-1	-	TRBJ2-1	few	CSARVTGEQFF	TGCAGTGCTAGGGTTACAGGGGAGCAGTTCTTC
TRBV4-1	-	TRBJ2-7	-	CASSQEGAGYEQYF	TGCGCCAGCAGCCAAGAAGGGGCGGGCTACGAGCAGTACTTC
TRBV20-1	-	TRBJ1-1	once	CSASGGNTEAFF	TGCAGCGCTAGTGGGGGAAACACTGAAGCTTTCTTT
TRBV29-1	-	TRBJ2-7	many	CSVLPPGSGQYF	TGCAGCGTTCTACCCCCCGGATCCGGGCAGTACTTC
TRBV20-1	-	TRBJ1-1	-	CSASPQGVNTEAFF	TGCAGTGCTAGCCCACAGGGTGTGAACACTGAAGCTTTCTTT
TRBV10-3	TRBD1	TRBJ1-1	few	CAIGQGVNTEAFF	TGTGCCATCGGACAGGGGGTGAACACTGAAGCTTTCTTT
TRBV19	-	TRBJ1-1	-	CASSIGGHLNTEALF	TGTGCCAGTAGTATAGGCGGACACCTGAACACTGAAGCTCTCTTT
TRBV9	-	TRBJ2-3	-	CASSEQPTNTQYF	TGTGCCAGCAGCGAACAACCCACAAATACGCAGTATTTT
TRBV12-3/TRBV12-4	-	TRBJ2-5	-	CASSSGLRGYDQYF	TGTGCCAGCAGTTCGGGACTCCGGGGGTACGATCAGTACTTC
TRBV5-1	-	TRBJ1-1	-	CASSLMGHGTTEAFF	TGCGCCAGCAGCTTAATGGGACATGGTACCACTGAAGCTTTCTTT
TRBV4-1	-	TRBJ2-5	few	CASRKAGPQETQYF	TGCGCCAGCAGGAAGGCAGGGCCACAAGAGACCCAGTACTTC
TRBV18	-	TRBJ1-2	few	CASSPPAGWESGYTF	TGTGCCAGCTCACCACCGGCCGGGTGGGAGAGCGGCTACACCTTC
TRBV15	-	TRBJ2-3	-	CATSRDGGATGTQYF	TGTGCCACCAGCAGAGATGGCGGGGCGACAGGTACGCAGTATTTT
TRBV5-6	-	TRBJ2-3	-	CASSFIGRTDTQYF	TGTGCCAGCAGCTTTATTGGACGCACAGATACGCAGTATTTT
TRBV20-1	-	TRBJ2-7	-	CSASPLGVPYEQYF	TGCAGTGCTAGCCCCCTAGGGGTGCCCTACGAGCAGTACTTC
TRBV21-1	-	TRBJ2-7	-	CASEKGIGTGRKAYEQYF	TGTGCCAGCGAGAAAGGGATCGGGACAGGGCGGAAAGCCTACGAGCAGTACTTC
TRBV10-3	-	TRBJ2-3	few	CAIRPGGVVDTQYF	TGTGCCATCAGACCGGGCGGGGTTGTAGATACGCAGTATTTT
TRBV29-1	TRBD2	TRBJ2-1	many	CSVRQSGTIYNEQFF	TGCAGCGTTAGACAATCCGGGACTATATACAATGAGCAGTTCTTC
TRBV4-1	-	TRBJ2-1	-	CASSQGPGFDNVQFF	TGCGCCAGCAGCCAAGGGCCAGGCTTCGACAATGTGCAGTTCTTC
TRBV3-1	-	TRBJ2-3	few	CASSQDRLGGPHSDTDTQYF	TGTGCCAGCAGCCAAGATCGTTTGGGGGGGCCCCATAGCGACACAGATACGCAGTATTTT
TRBV10-3	TRBD2	TRBJ2-7	few	CAIKISPGLAAEQYF	TGTGCCATCAAAATATCCCCGGGACTAGCAGCCGAGCAGTACTTC
TRBV3-1	-	TRBJ2-2	-	CASTALLNTGELFF	TGTGCCAGCACCGCCTTACTGAACACCGGGGAGCTGTTTTTT
TRBV6-6	TRBD2	TRBJ2-3	few	CASSPLSSGGTDTQYF	TGTGCCAGCAGTCCCCTGAGTAGCGGGGGCACAGATACGCAGTATTTT